This T cell receptor beta chain was documented in a study of cytomegalovirus exposure and HLA in healthy donors. General study points: Investigators reported 164 TCR beta chains as tied to cytomegalovirus.

As to this clone: Its antigen is undetermined.

The PCR had 60 Vbeta and 13 Jbeta primers. Profiled with immunoSEQ multiplex PCR; TCRdb holds only in-frame clones, not every one. The repertoire consists of fewer than 180,000 clones, with about four fifths occurring once and the leading ten covering under 4%. The CDR3 has 13 amino acids. Trimming cost V 4 bases and J 5 bases; bases outside gene matches: 4. The V gene's germline CDR1 is MDHEN and CDR2 SYDVKM. Source material: PBMCs. The sequence was obtained from a human donor in good health. V and J are TRBV28 and TRBJ2-7, with TRBD1 identical over 8 bases. CDR3 in DNA: TGTGCCAGCAGTTCGGGGACAGGAGACGAGCAGTACTTC. Its protein product is CASSSGTGDEQYF.